These T cell receptor beta chains were read from a single sample in a study of cytomegalovirus exposure and HLA in healthy donors. Produced via immunoSEQ multiplex PCR; TCRdb's table is partial and in-frame only. The sample lists 100,000 to 120,000 clones; roughly nine tenths were seen once. The sequencing sample was made of PBMCs. Receptors originate from a woman aged 18-29 years in good health and CMV-seronegative. Both conserved end residues are part of each CDR3.

j_call v_call cdr3_aa
TRBJ2-3 TRBV2 CASSYITDTQYF
TRBJ2-7 TRBV2 CASSAENEQYF
TRBJ2-1 TRBV4-2 CASSQGLAYNEQFF
TRBJ2-7 TRBV2 CASTPGLAGIYEQYF
TRBJ2-3 TRBV14 CASSQYTGTGYGTDTQYF
TRBJ1-4 TRBV5-1 CASSSLQGAKEKLFF
TRBJ1-5 TRBV19 CASKDRDRVFSNQPQHF
TRBJ2-5 TRBV5-1 CASSLAGSQETQYF
TRBJ2-7 TRBV5-4 CASSTGDTHEQYF
TRBJ1-1 TRBV9 CASSVGRLNTEAFF
TRBJ2-2 TRBV5-4 CASSLDGRDPGELFF
TRBJ1-1 TRBV2 CASSRRQGATEAFF
TRBJ2-3 TRBV4-3 CASSDPTGKDTQYF
TRBJ2-2 TRBV5-1 CASSADRLTGELFF
TRBJ2-1 TRBV5-8 CASSFSGGFNEQFF
TRBJ2-7 TRBV19 CASSSGTEHYEQYF
TRBJ2-5 TRBV7-6 CASSLVAGEGETQYF
TRBJ2-7 TRBV6-5 CASSPGLSSSYEQYF
TRBJ2-7 TRBV9 CASSAGLNYEQYF
TRBJ1-2 TRBV15 CATSRDQIRGHSRGDGYTF
TRBJ1-2 TRBV11-3 CASSWREGAGDGYTF
TRBJ1-2 TRBV28 CASSFLLTGTGDYGYTF
TRBJ1-2 TRBV4-1 CASSQDRGGVNYYGYTF
TRBJ2-2 TRBV27 CASSPIPSGELFF
TRBJ1-1 TRBV6-5 CASSPEGWNTEAFF
TRBJ2-1 TRBV7-3 CASSPGAGVVNEQFF
TRBJ2-3 TRBV6-6 CASRGAADTQYF
TRBJ2-7 TRBV30 CAWSELTGGLYEQYF
TRBJ2-5 TRBV28 CATNEPRTTSEGETQYF
TRBJ2-1 TRBV4-3 CASSQNFGLAANNEQFF
TRBJ2-1 TRBV27 CASSAGSAYNEQFF
TRBJ2-4 TRBV4-1 CASSQEGGAKNIQYF